Listed below are T cell receptor beta chains from one sample, sequenced in a study of T-cell memory formation after mild COVID-19. One entry per CDR3 protein, called by TCRdb with MiXCR from the 5' RACE reads. This sample has 550,000 to 650,000 distinct CDR3 sequences, with roughly a sixth found just once. Sequenced sample: PBMCs or a T cell subset sorted from them (not recorded which). The receptors were gathered from an adult woman who had mild COVID-19 (a few samples of this study predate the infection). Cell type and time point are not known. Each CDR3 is given with its conserved first and last residue. Each record gives: clone size, V gene, J gene, D gene, CDR3 protein, CDR3 DNA. A D gene is named only where the DNA matches it firmly. Some rows have no size entry. The others give once, few or many, or a class for an expanded clone.

few	TRBV15	TRBJ1-5	NA	CATSRDPRVTQPQHF	TGTGCCACCAGCAGAGATCCCCGGGTTACTCAGCCCCAGCATTTT
NA	TRBV20-1	TRBJ2-7	NA	CSARVYGVRGYEQYF	TGCAGTGCTAGAGTCTACGGGGTCAGGGGTTACGAGCAGTACTTC
NA	TRBV7-9	TRBJ2-1	TRBD1	CASSLDTGVWNEQFF	TGTGCCAGCAGCTTAGATACAGGGGTCTGGAATGAGCAGTTCTTC
few	TRBV6-5	TRBJ2-1	NA	CASRARDRRTGEQFF	TGTGCCAGCAGGGCCAGGGACCGGAGGACGGGTGAGCAGTTCTTC
few	TRBV18	TRBJ1-2	TRBD1	CASSPKTGANYGYTF	TGTGCCAGCTCACCCAAGACAGGGGCAAACTATGGCTACACCTTC
NA	TRBV14	TRBJ2-5	NA	CASSQDDGDVSYQETQYF	TGTGCCAGCAGCCAAGATGATGGAGACGTCAGCTACCAAGAGACCCAGTACTTC
NA	TRBV7-2	TRBJ2-4	TRBD2	CASSLVGLATAKNIQYF	TGTGCCAGCAGCTTAGTCGGACTAGCGACAGCCAAAAACATTCAGTACTTC
NA	TRBV12-3/TRBV12-4	TRBJ1-2	NA	CASTPGLGYGYTF	TGTGCCAGCACCCCCGGTCTGGGTTATGGCTACACCTTC
few	TRBV20-1	TRBJ1-2	NA	CSAPGGQGGYGYTF	TGCAGTGCTCCGGGGGGGCAGGGCGGTTATGGCTACACCTTC
many	TRBV27	TRBJ2-5	NA	CASSLARGQETQYF	TGTGCCAGCAGTTTAGCGAGGGGCCAAGAGACCCAGTACTTC
many	TRBV27	TRBJ2-7	TRBD2	CASRTGLAGYEQYF	TGTGCCAGCAGGACAGGACTAGCGGGGTACGAGCAGTACTTC
NA	TRBV12-3/TRBV12-4	TRBJ1-4	NA	CASSLGQSTGEKLFF	TGTGCCAGCAGTTTGGGGCAGAGCACGGGTGAAAAACTGTTTTTT
few	TRBV14	TRBJ2-7	TRBD2	CASSQEIGNLLAGGTYEQYF	TGTGCCAGCAGCCAAGAGATTGGAAACCTCCTAGCGGGAGGGACCTACGAGCAGTACTTC
NA	TRBV15	TRBJ1-5	NA	CATSRDDRANQPQHF	TGTGCCACCAGCAGAGATGACCGCGCCAATCAGCCCCAGCATTTT
many	TRBV5-1	TRBJ2-3	NA	CASTPGPTNPDTQYF	TGCGCCAGCACCCCGGGCCCAACGAATCCAGATACGCAGTATTTT
few	TRBV10-3	TRBJ1-5	NA	CAISDRLDNQPQHF	TGTGCCATCAGTGACAGGTTGGACAATCAGCCCCAGCATTTT
NA	TRBV19	TRBJ2-7	NA	CASSISPYEQYF	TGTGCCAGTAGTATCTCCCCATACGAGCAGTACTTC
NA	TRBV3-1	TRBJ2-1	TRBD2	CASSPRGGGGNEQFF	TGTGCCAGCAGCCCCAGAGGTGGCGGGGGGAATGAGCAGTTCTTC
NA	TRBV4-2	TRBJ1-1	NA	CASSQDSGQGTSEAFF	TGTGCCAGCAGCCAAGACTCGGGGCAGGGGACTAGTGAAGCTTTCTTT
few	TRBV7-2	TRBJ2-1	NA	CASSLEIFNEQFF	TGTGCCAGCAGCTTAGAAATTTTCAATGAGCAGTTCTTC
NA	TRBV12-3/TRBV12-4	TRBJ2-1	TRBD2	CASRIPGLAENEQFF	TGTGCCAGCAGGATCCCGGGACTAGCGGAAAATGAGCAGTTCTTC
many	TRBV7-9	TRBJ1-6	NA	CASSLDNYSPLHF	TGTGCCAGCAGCTTAGACAACTATTCACCCCTCCACTTT
NA	TRBV28	TRBJ1-6	TRBD1	CASSNQGARNSPLHF	TGTGCCAGCAGTAACCAGGGGGCGCGTAATTCACCCCTCCACTTT
few	TRBV7-9	TRBJ1-2	NA	CASSLYLVGQGYGYTF	TGTGCCAGCAGCTTGTACCTGGTAGGCCAGGGGTATGGCTACACCTTC
NA	TRBV29-1	TRBJ1-1	TRBD1	CSVQKGPGQGRTEAFF	TGCAGCGTGCAGAAGGGACCGGGACAGGGGAGGACTGAAGCTTTCTTT
NA	TRBV5-4	TRBJ2-7	NA	CASSLGAGALYEQYF	TGTGCCAGCAGCTTGGGCGCGGGGGCCTTGTACGAGCAGTACTTC
few	TRBV12-3/TRBV12-4	TRBJ1-1	NA	CASSHTENTEAFF	TGTGCCAGCAGTCACACTGAAAACACTGAAGCTTTCTTT
few	TRBV4-1	TRBJ2-3	NA	CAREPGRFTDTQYF	TGCGCCAGGGAGCCGGGACGATTCACAGATACGCAGTATTTT
many	TRBV7-2	TRBJ2-1	TRBD1	CASSSDRGSYNEQFF	TGTGCCAGCAGCTCCGACAGGGGATCATACAATGAGCAGTTCTTC
few	TRBV3-1	TRBJ2-5	NA	CASSQGYGERETQYF	TGTGCCAGCAGCCAAGGATACGGGGAACGGGAGACCCAGTACTTC
many	TRBV11-2	TRBJ2-5	NA	CASSLGQGLFQETQYF	TGTGCCAGCAGCTTAGGGCAGGGCCTTTTCCAAGAGACCCAGTACTTC
NA	TRBV12-3/TRBV12-4	TRBJ2-3	NA	CASSLAGPLGTDTQYF	TGTGCCAGCAGTTTAGCGGGGCCCCTTGGCACAGATACGCAGTATTTT
NA	TRBV5-5	TRBJ1-4	NA	CASSSGEGEKLFF	TGTGCCAGCAGCTCCGGAGAAGGGGAAAAACTGTTTTTT
NA	TRBV12-3/TRBV12-4	TRBJ1-5	TRBD1	CASSSTGGGFNQPQHF	TGTGCCAGCAGTTCGACAGGGGGGGGTTTCAATCAGCCCCAGCATTTT
few	TRBV7-3	TRBJ2-3	NA	CASSLRAGPWDTQYF	TGTGCCAGCAGCTTACGAGCGGGTCCTTGGGATACGCAGTATTTT
NA	TRBV20-1	TRBJ2-1	TRBD2	CSAPSSGVSYNEQFF	TGCAGTGCTCCATCTAGCGGGGTCTCCTACAATGAGCAGTTCTTC
NA	TRBV6-1	TRBJ2-7	NA	CASSQIAASSYEQYF	TGTGCCAGCAGTCAGATAGCGGCGAGCTCCTACGAGCAGTACTTC
NA	TRBV15	TRBJ2-5	TRBD2	CATSRSGRAEETQYF	TGTGCCACCAGCCGTAGCGGGAGGGCCGAAGAGACCCAGTACTTC
NA	TRBV23-1	TRBJ2-1	NA	CASSQTIRGWDEQFF	TGCGCCAGCAGTCAAACGATCAGGGGTTGGGATGAGCAGTTCTTC
NA	TRBV10-3	TRBJ2-2	NA	CAISDEGRTGELFF	TGTGCCATCAGTGACGAGGGGAGGACCGGGGAGCTGTTTTTT
once	TRBV7-3	TRBJ1-6	TRBD1	CASSLGAVGRGVYSPLHF	TGTGCCAGCAGCTTAGGCGCCGTCGGCAGGGGGGTTTACTCACCCCTCCACTTT
few	TRBV7-2	TRBJ2-1	NA	CASSLMWPAEKYNEQFF	TGTGCCAGCAGCTTAATGTGGCCGGCGGAGAAATACAATGAGCAGTTCTTC
few	TRBV5-1	TRBJ2-7	NA	CASSLERGTPYEQYF	TGCGCCAGCAGCTTGGAGAGGGGGACACCCTACGAGCAGTACTTC
few	TRBV20-1	TRBJ1-1	TRBD1	CSARRGRAEAFF	TGCAGTGCCAGAAGGGGGCGGGCTGAAGCTTTCTTT